This passage covers 4 T cell receptor beta chains from one sample sequenced in a study of regulatory T cells in long-lasting Graves disease. Indicated time point: newly diagnosed GD, antithyroid drugs for less than 3 months. RNA isolated from PBMCs was used to make the TCR library. CDR3-region Arm-PCR and iRepertoire HTBI primers produced the TCR beta libraries. TCRdb analysed the multiplex PCR reads with MiXCR anew, one entry per CDR3 protein. This repertoire shows 370,000 or so distinct CDR3 sequences, around 15% found once; its top ten account for 20%. The same sample was also used in a study of T cells in Graves' hyperthyroidism and ophthalmopathy.

The sequenced sample was peripheral blood mononuclear cells (PBMCs), obtained at new diagnosis, from a patient treated with antithyroid drugs. The receptors here all came from a woman between 18 and 30 years old with Graves disease.

This clonotype was recorded at least ten times. CDR3 nucleotide sequence: TGCGCCAGCAGCCCAGAACCGGGCAGCGATCGGCCCCAGCATTTT. This encodes CASSPEPGSDRPQHF. The chain joins TRBV5-1 to TRBJ1-5; D remains ambiguous. Trimming removed 4 bases from V and 9 bases from J, with 20 bases in between. This CDR3 comprises 15 residues. Germline assignment: CDR1 SGHRS and CDR2 YFSETQ.

This clonotype was picked up many times. The rearrangement links TRBV3-1 to TRBJ1-5; TRBD1 aligns across 10 bases. Germline V gene data show CDR1 as LGHDT and CDR2 as YNNKEL (reference sequence). J gave up 5 bases and V 4 bases, and 2 bases lay outside the gene matches. The CDR3 consists of 14 residues. DNA of the CDR3: TGTGCCAGCAGCCGGGGGACAGGGGATCAGCCCCAGCATTTT. It encodes CASSRGTGDQPQHF.

Ten or more counts support this clonotype. This sequence joins TRBV7-2 and TRBJ2-5; D gene uncertain. Germline assignment: CDR1 SGHTA and CDR2 FQGNSA. V shed 4 bases and J shed 5 bases, with 11 bases lying between them. CDR3 length equals 13 residues. The CDR3 loop is CASSSYKKETQYF. The CDR3 nucleotides are TGTGCCAGCAGCTCTTATAAGAAGGAGACCCAGTACTTC.

This clonotype was found many times. This chain connects TRBV6-5 to TRBJ1-1, with no clear D. Between the trimmed V and J ends, which lost 2 bases and 0 bases, there was a span of 10 bases. Germline CDR1 and CDR2: MNHEY and SVGAGI. The CDR3 is 15 residues long. This CDR3 is CASSYALGMNTEAFF. The CDR3 DNA reads TGTGCCAGCAGTTACGCTCTGGGGATGAACACTGAAGCTTTCTTT.